The 5 T cell receptor beta chains reported below all come from one sample, sequenced in a study of T cell responses to AZD1222 COVID-19 vaccine (dated by TCRdb to the early 2020s). The time point label of this sample denotes: about 28 days (+/-7) after the second vaccine dose. The library was built by means of the immunoSEQ multiplex PCR assay. Here the immuneACCESS table is served through TCRdb, limited to in-frame sequences with V and J called. Missing clones are a known gap in these copies; in checked studies unresolved V genes cover under half, and the rest lacks a known reason. The sample contains roughly 84,000 clones, approximately 85% of them found a single time. About 12% of the sample is taken by the ten largest. The source was peripheral blood, collected 28 days after the second AZD1222 dose. These TCRs come from an adult who received the AZD1222 COVID-19 vaccine.

The chain combines TRBV7-9 with TRBJ2-5, with D tentatively TRBD1 or TRBD2 (5 bases each). V lost 5 bases and J 3 bases, leaving 13 bases between the germline ends. Germline V gives CDR1 SEHNR, CDR2 FQNEAQ (reference sequence). The CDR3 is 14 residues long. The chain's CDR3 is CASSPPGRKETQYF. The CDR3 nucleotides read TGTGCCAGCAGCCCCCCGGGACGGAAAGAGACCCAGTACTTC. Looking up the rest from reference TRBV7-9 and TRBJ2-5 gives the full variable domain: DTGVSQNPRHKITKRGQNVTFRCDPISEHNRLYWYRQTLGQGPEFLTYFQNEAQLEKSRLLSDRFSAERPKGSFSTLEIQRTEQGDSAMYLCASSPPGRKETQYFGPGTRLLVL.

The chain joins TRBV2 to TRBJ2-3, with 14 bases aligning to TRBD2. The length of the CDR3 is 16 residues. Per the germline V gene, CDR1 is SNHLY and CDR2 is FYNNEI. V trimming: 6 bases; J trimming: 3 bases; junction bases outside the gene matches: 5. The CDR3 DNA follows: TGTGCCAGCAGCGGGACTAGCGGGAGTGGAACAGATACGCAGTATTTT. It is translated as CASSGTSGSGTDTQYF.

The rearrangement uses TRBV6-2 or TRBV6-3 and TRBJ2-3; D is unresolved. From germline, CDR1 is MNHEY and CDR2 SVGEGT. The CDR3 is made up of 15 amino acids. Trimming stripped 5 bases from V and 3 bases from J, with 15 bases between. CDR3 sequence: CASSPLAHLTDTQYF. CDR3 DNA: TGTGCCAGCAGTCCCCTGGCACACCTAACAGATACGCAGTATTTT.

The rearrangement uses TRBV27 and TRBJ2-5; 8 bases line up with TRBD2. Per germline, CDR1 MNHEY and CDR2 SMNVEV (reference sequence). The junction had 8 bases not matched to a gene; V was cut back by 5 bases and J by 6 bases. The CDR3 has 14 residues. The CDR3 DNA reads as TGTGCCAGCAGTGCCGCCGGGAGGGGACAGACCCAGTACTTC. Residues: CASSAAGRGQTQYF.

This clone showed up just a few times. V usage is TRBV7-2 and J usage is TRBJ2-4; 10 positions agree with TRBD1. Per germline, CDR1 SGHTA and CDR2 FQGNSA. With V trimmed by 2 bases and J by 6 bases, 7 bases remained unmatched. The CDR3 is 16 residues long. CDR3 protein: CASSLSGTGVRNIQYF. Written as DNA, the CDR3 is TGTGCCAGCAGCTTAAGCGGGACAGGGGTCAGAAACATTCAGTACTTC.